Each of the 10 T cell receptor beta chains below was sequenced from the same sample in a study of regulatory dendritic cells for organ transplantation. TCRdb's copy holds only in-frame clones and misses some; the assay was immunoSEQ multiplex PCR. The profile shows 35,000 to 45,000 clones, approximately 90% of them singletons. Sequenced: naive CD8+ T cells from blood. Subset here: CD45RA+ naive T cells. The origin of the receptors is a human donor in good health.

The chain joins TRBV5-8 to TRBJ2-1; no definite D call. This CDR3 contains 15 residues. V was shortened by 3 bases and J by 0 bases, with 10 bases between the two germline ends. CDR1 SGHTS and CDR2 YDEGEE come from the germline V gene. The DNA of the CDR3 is TGTGCCAGCAGCTCCGAAACCGACTCCTACAATGAGCAGTTCTTC. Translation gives CASSSETDSYNEQFF.

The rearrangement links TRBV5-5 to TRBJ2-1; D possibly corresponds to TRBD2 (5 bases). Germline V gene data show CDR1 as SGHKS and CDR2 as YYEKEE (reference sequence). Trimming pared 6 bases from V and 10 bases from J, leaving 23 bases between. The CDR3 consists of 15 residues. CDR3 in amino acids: CASTFALGLAGEQFF. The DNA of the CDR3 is TGTGCCAGCACTTTTGCCCTCGGGCTAGCTGGCGAGCAGTTCTTC. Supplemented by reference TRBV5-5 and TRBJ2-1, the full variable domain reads DAGVTQSPTHLIKTRGQQVTLRCSPISGHKSVSWYQQVLGQGPQFIFQYYEKEERGRGNFPDRFSARQFPNYSSELNVNALLLGDSALYLCASTFALGLAGEQFFGPGTRLTVL.

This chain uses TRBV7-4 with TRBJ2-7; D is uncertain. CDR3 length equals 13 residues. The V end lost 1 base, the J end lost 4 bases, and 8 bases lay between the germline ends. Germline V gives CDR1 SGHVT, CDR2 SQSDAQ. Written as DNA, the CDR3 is TGTGCCAGCAGCTTAGTCCCCAGGTACGAGCAGTACTTC. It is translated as CASSLVPRYEQYF.

The CDR3 coding sequence is TGTGCCAGCAGTTACTCCCGGGACGACCTCTACACCTTC. Protein product: CASSYSRDDLYTF. V gene TRBV6-5 combines with J gene TRBJ1-2; possible D gene TRBD1, 5 bases. V was trimmed by 0 bases and J by 10 bases, leaving 12 bases between them. CDR3 length: 13 residues. Germline loops: CDR1 MNHEY, CDR2 SVGAGI.

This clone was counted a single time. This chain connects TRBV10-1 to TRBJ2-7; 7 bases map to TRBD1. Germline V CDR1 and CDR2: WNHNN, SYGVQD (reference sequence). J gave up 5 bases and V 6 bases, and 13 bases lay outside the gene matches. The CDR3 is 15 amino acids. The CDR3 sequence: CASSEIQGNWDEQYF. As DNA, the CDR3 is TGCGCCAGCAGCGAAATACAGGGGAACTGGGACGAGCAGTACTTC.

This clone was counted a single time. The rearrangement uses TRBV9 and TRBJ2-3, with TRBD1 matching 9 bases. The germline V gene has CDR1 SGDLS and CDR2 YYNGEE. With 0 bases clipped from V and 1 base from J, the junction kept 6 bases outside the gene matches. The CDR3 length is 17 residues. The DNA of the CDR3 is TGTGCCAGCAGCGTAGCTTCGAGGACAGGGGGCACAGATACGCAGTATTTT. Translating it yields CASSVASRTGGTDTQYF.

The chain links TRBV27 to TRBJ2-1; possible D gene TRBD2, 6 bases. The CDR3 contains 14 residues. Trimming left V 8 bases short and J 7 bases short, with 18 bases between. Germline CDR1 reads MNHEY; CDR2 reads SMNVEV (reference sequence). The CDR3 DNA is TGTGCCAGCTGCCGGCGGGGCCTTGGGAATGAGCAGTTCTTC. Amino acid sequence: CASCRRGLGNEQFF.

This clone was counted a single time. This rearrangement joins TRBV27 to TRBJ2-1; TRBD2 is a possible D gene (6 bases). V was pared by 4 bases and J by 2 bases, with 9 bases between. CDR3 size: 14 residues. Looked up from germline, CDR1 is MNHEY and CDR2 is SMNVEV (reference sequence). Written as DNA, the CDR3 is TGTGCCAGCAGTTACGGGAGAGCCTACAATGAGCAGTTCTTC. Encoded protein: CASSYGRAYNEQFF.

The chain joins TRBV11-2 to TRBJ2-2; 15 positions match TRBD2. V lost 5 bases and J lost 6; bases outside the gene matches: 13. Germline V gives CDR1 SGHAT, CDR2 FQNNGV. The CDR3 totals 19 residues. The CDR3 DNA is TGTGCCAGCAGCAACGGACTAGCGGGGGGGCCAACCCCGGCCGGGGAGCTGTTTTTT. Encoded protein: CASSNGLAGGPTPAGELFF.

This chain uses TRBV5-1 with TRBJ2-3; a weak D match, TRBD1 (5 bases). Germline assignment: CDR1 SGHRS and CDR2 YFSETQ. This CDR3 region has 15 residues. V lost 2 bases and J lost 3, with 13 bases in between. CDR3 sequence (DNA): TGCGCCAGCAGCTTCCGCCAGGGTAGTACAGATACGCAGTATTTT. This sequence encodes CASSFRQGSTDTQYF. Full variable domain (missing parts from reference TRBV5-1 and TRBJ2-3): KAGVTQTPRYLIKTRGQQVTLSCSPISGHRSVSWYQQTPGQGLQFLFEYFSETQRNKGNFPGRFSGRQFSNSRSEMNVSTLELGDSALYLCASSFRQGSTDTQYFGPGTRLTVL.